A single sample is the source of the 5 T cell receptor beta chains below, sequenced in a study of human T cells and chemical hapten exposure. TCRdb independently ran MiXCR on the RACE reads; one entry per CDR3 protein. Among about 180,000 distinct CDR3 sequences listed, 25% to 30% were seen once. Indicated time point: pre-sensitization, week 0. The sample's treatment: therapeutic diphenylcyclopropenone sensitization with weekly scalp DPC. The sample here was whole blood, taken in connection with sensitization to the hapten diphenylcyclopropenone (DPC). The source of these receptors is a woman aged 25 to 45 with alopecia areata. Some clones in this sample may be carry-over from other donors' samples.

The chain links TRBV11-2 to TRBJ2-1; possibly TRBD2 for D (7 bases). This CDR3 is built from 14 residues. Germline V lookup: CDR1 SGHAT, CDR2 FQNNGV. V was cut by 8 bases and J by 7 bases, with 18 bases left in between. In DNA, the CDR3 is TGTGCCAGCTACTGGGGGCCCGGGGGGAATGAGCAGTTCTTC. Translated, it gives CASYWGPGGNEQFF.

The chain is built from TRBV20-1 and TRBJ2-5; a possible D gene is TRBD1 (5 bases). Germline V lookup: CDR1 DFQATT, CDR2 SNEGSKA (reference sequence). Deletions cut 7 bases from V and 1 base from J, with 7 bases between. The CDR3 consists of 11 residues. The DNA of the CDR3 is TGCAGTGGACAGTTCCAAGAGACCCAGTACTTC. Protein: CSGQFQETQYF.

DNA of the CDR3: TGTGCCAGCAACAAGAACAGGGGCCCTGAAGCTTTCTTT. Its translation: CASNKNRGPEAFF. This sequence joins TRBV12-3 or TRBV12-4 and TRBJ1-1; 7 positions match TRBD1. V lost 7 bases to trimming and J lost 6 bases; unmatched junction nucleotides: 8. The CDR3 has 13 amino acids.

The rearrangement links TRBV5-1 to TRBJ2-7, with 7 nucleotides matching TRBD1. The CDR3 contains 15 residues. V dropped 3 bases and J dropped 2; count of bases not matched to a gene: 8. Looked up from germline, CDR1 is SGHRS and CDR2 is YFSETQ. The CDR3 spells CASSSNSDRAYEQYF. The CDR3, as DNA: TGCGCCAGCAGCTCCAACTCCGACAGGGCCTACGAGCAGTACTTC. The full variable domain, rest sourced from reference TRBV5-1 and TRBJ2-7, is KAGVTQTPRYLIKTRGQQVTLSCSPISGHRSVSWYQQTPGQGLQFLFEYFSETQRNKGNFPGRFSGRQFSNSRSEMNVSTLELGDSALYLCASSSNSDRAYEQYFGPGTRLTVT.

The table lists this clonotype with a few counts. The chain carries TRBV12-3 or TRBV12-4 and TRBJ1-1; the D is unclear. The CDR3 runs to 13 residues. The V and J ends lost 2 bases and 1 base respectively, with 5 bases between them. CDR3 loop: CASSLNRNTEAFF. Here the CDR3 DNA reads TGTGCCAGCAGTTTAAACCGGAACACTGAAGCTTTCTTT.